This T cell receptor beta chain was observed in a study of blood T cell repertoires in COVID-19. About the research overall: Sites across the United States, Italy and Spain contributed samples from acute and convalescent COVID-19. Sources were T cells, B-cell-depleted T cells, or PBMCs; the material itself was cDNA or gDNA.

Trimming cost V 5 bases and J 2 bases; bases outside gene matches: 6. Germline CDR1 and CDR2: SEHNR and FQNEAQ (reference sequence). The CDR3 consists of 16 residues. As originally analysed: Nucleated cell number was recorded as an estimate derived from reference gene primer amplification. Method: immunoSEQ multiplex PCR; TCRdb's copy keeps in-frame clones and lacks some. V and J calls and clone size are those listed in that table; D and trimming were worked out from the DNA. The sample has fewer than 350,000 clones, 81% seen once; the top ten hold less than 3%. The sequence came from a woman aged 55-75 years with active or convalescent COVID-19. This chain joins TRBV7-9 and TRBJ1-5; 10 nucleotides line up with TRBD1. Sequencing input: peripheral blood. CDR3 sequence reads: CASSTAGTGGNQPQHF. The CDR3 DNA sequence: TGTGCCAGCAGCACCGCCGGGACAGGGGGCAATCAGCCCCAGCATTTT.